Each of the 6 T cell receptor beta chains below was sequenced from the same sample in a study of a mutant IDH1 vaccine in newly diagnosed glioma. TCRdb keeps only in-frame clones here, not all; method: immunoSEQ multiplex PCR. The table shows roughly 74,000 clones, with almost 85% occurring only once. The time point here: week 23, last vaccination. In the vaccine, a single dose held 300 ug of the mutant IDH1 20-mer peptide, along with topical imiquimod. These TCRs' antigens remain unknown. This material consisted of PBMCs, taken from a glioma patient whose treatment included an IDH1 peptide vaccine. The receptors shown here come from a man under 40 with glioma. Some clones in this sample may be carry-over from other donors' samples.

The chain combines TRBV6-1 with TRBJ1-1; maybe TRBD1 (5 bases). CDR1 is MNHNS, CDR2 SASEGT, per germline. The V and J ends lost 5 bases and 4 bases respectively, with 8 bases between them. The length of the CDR3 is 12 residues. CDR3 sequence: CASSWGGTEAFF. The CDR3 DNA sequence: TGTGCCAGCAGTTGGGGGGGCACTGAAGCTTTCTTT.

This clone was counted only a few times. The CDR3 region is CASSVGLSNQPQHF. As DNA, the CDR3 is TGTGCCAGCAGCGTAGGCCTTAGCAATCAGCCCCAGCATTTT. The chain links TRBV9 to TRBJ1-5; no firm D call. V dropped 0 bases and J dropped 0 bases, with 4 bases sitting between them. Germline V gene lookup returns CDR1 SGDLS and CDR2 YYNGEE. The CDR3 extends over 14 amino acids.

The genes are TRBV28 and TRBJ1-1; no reliable D call. This CDR3 contains 11 residues. Germline CDR1 is MDHEN and CDR2 is SYDVKM. V was clipped by 8 bases and J by 1 base, with 5 bases between them. The CDR3 is CASFRNTEAFF. DNA for the CDR3: TGTGCCAGCTTCCGGAACACTGAAGCTTTCTTT.

This clone has only a few counts. V is TRBV15 and J is TRBJ1-5; D is unclear. Germline CDR1 is LNHNV and CDR2 is YYDKDF (reference sequence). Trimming cost V 1 base and J 0 bases, with 4 bases left between them. This CDR3 has 14 amino acids. CDR3 region: CATSRGISNQPQHF. CDR3 nucleotides: TGTGCCACCAGCAGAGGGATTAGCAATCAGCCCCAGCATTTT. The full variable domain, rest sourced from reference TRBV15 and TRBJ1-5, is DAMVIQNPRYQVTQFGKPVTLSCSQTLNHNVMYWYQQKSSQAPKLLFHYYDKDFNNEADTPDNFQSRRPNTSFCFLDIRSPGLGDTAMYLCATSRGISNQPQHFGDGTRLSIL.

The rearrangement uses TRBV6-5 and TRBJ1-2, with no clear D. V lost 2 bases and J lost 8, with 18 bases in between. CDR1 is MNHEY and CDR2 is SVGAGI in the germline V gene. The length of the CDR3 is 15 residues. CDR3 nucleotides: TGTGCCAGCAGTTACGTTGAGGGCCGCATTAGGGGCTACACCTTC. Amino acid sequence: CASSYVEGRIRGYTF.

The V call is TRBV5-4, the J call TRBJ1-3; no definite D call. Germline-derived CDR1 and CDR2 are SGHNT and YYREEE (reference sequence). The CDR3 consists of 15 residues. Between the trimmed V and J ends, which lost 0 bases and 0 bases, there was a span of 7 bases. CDR3 bases: TGTGCCAGCAGCTTGGATAGCATCTCTGGAAACACCATATATTTT. It specifies CASSLDSISGNTIYF.